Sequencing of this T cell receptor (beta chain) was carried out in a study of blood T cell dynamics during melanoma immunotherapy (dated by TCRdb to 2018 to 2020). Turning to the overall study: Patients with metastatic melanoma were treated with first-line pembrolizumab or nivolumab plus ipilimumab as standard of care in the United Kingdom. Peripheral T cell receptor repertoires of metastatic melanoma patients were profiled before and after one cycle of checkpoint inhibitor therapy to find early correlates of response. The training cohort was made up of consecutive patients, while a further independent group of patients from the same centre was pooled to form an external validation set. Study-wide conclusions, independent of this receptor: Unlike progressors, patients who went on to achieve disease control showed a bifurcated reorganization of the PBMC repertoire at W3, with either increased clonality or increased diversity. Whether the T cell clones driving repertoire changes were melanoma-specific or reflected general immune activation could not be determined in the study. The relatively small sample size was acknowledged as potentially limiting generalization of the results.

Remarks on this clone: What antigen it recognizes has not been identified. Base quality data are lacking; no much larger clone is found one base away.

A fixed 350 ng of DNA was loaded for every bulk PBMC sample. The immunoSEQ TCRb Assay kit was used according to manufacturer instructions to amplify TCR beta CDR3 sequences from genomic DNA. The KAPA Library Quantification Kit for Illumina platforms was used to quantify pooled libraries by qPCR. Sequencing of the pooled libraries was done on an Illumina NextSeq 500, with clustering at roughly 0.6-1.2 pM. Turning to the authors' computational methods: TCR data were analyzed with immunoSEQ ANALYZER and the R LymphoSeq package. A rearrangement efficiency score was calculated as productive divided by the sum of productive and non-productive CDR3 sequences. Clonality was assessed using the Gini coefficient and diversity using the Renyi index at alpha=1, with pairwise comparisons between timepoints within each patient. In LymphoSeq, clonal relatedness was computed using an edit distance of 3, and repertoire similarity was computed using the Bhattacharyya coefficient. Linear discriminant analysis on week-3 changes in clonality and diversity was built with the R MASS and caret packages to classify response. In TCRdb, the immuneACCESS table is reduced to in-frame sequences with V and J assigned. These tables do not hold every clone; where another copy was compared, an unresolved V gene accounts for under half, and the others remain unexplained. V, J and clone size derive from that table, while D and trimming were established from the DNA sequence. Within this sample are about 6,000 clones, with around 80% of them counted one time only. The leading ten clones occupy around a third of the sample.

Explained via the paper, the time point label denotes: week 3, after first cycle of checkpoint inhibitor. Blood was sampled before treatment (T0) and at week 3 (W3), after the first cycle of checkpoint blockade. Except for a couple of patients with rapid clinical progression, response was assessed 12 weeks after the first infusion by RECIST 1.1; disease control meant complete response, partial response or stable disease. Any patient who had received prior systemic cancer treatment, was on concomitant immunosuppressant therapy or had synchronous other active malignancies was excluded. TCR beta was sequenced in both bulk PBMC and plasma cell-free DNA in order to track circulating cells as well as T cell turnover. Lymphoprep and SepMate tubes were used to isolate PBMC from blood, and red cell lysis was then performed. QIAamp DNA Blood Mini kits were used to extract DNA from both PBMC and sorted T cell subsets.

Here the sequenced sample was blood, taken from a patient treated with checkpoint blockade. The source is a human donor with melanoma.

The nucleotides read TGTGCCAGCAGCTTACATAACCTAGACTGGAATGAGCAGTTCTTC. Translated, it gives CASSLHNLDWNEQFF. The chain is encoded by TRBV5-4 joined to TRBJ2-1; the D gene is not confidently resolved. V is cut by 2 bases and J by 7 bases, and the space between the germline ends is 16 bases. There are 15 amino acids in the CDR3, from cysteine to phenylalanine inclusive. Left in the record is the CDR3 DNA by itself, 45 bases read in frame from the first base. The germline V gene (reference sequence) sets CDR1 to SGHNT and CDR2 to YYREEE.